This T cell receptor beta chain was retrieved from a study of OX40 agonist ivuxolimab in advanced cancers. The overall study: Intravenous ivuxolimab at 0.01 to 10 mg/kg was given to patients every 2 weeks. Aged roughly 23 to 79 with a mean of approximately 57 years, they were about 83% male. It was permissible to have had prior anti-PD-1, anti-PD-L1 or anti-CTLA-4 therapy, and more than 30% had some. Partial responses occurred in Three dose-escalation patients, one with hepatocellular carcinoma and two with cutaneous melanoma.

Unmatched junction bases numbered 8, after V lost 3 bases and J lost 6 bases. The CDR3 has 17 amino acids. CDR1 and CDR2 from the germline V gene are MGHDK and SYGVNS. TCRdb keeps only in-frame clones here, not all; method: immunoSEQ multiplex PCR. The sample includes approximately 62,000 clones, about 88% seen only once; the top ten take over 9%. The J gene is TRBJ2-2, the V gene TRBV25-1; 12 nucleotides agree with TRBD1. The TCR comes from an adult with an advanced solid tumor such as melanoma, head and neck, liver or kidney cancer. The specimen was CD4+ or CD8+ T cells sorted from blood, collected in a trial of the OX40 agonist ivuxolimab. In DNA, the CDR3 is TGTGCCAGCAGTGATTTCCGGGACAGGGGGCTTCCCGGGGAGCTGTTTTTT. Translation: CASSDFRDRGLPGELFF. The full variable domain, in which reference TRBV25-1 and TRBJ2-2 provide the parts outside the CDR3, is EADIYQTPRYLVIGTGKKITLECSQTMGHDKMYWYQQDPGMELHLIHYSYGVNSTEKGDLSSESTVSRIRTEHFPLTLESARPSHTSQYLCASSDFRDRGLPGELFFGEGSRLTVL.